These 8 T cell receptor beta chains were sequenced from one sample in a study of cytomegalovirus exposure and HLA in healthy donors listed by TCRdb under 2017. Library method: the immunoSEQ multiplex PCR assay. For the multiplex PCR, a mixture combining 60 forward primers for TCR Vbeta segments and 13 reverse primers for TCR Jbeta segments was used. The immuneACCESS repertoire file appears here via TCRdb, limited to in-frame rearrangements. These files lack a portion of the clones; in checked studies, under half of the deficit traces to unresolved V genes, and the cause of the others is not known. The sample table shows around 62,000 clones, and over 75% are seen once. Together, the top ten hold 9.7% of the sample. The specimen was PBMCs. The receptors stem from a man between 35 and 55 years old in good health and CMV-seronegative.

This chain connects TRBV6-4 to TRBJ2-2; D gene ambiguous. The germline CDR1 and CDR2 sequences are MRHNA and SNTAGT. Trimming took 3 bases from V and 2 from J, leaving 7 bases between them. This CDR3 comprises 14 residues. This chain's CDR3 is CASSETANTGELFF. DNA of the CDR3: TGTGCCAGCAGTGAAACAGCAAACACCGGGGAGCTGTTTTTT.

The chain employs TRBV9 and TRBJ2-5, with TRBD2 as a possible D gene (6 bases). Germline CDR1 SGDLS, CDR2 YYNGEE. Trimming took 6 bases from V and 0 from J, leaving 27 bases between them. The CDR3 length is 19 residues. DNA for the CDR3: TGTGCCAGCACCCCAGACCCCCCCGGGACTCCGATTTACCAAGAGACCCAGTACTTC. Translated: CASTPDPPGTPIYQETQYF.

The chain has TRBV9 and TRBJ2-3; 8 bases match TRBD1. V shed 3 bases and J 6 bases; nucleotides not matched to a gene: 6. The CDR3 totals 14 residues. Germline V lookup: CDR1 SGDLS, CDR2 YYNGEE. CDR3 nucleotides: TGTGCCAGCAGCGGGACAGGGCTAAGGGATACGCAGTATTTT. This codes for CASSGTGLRDTQYF.

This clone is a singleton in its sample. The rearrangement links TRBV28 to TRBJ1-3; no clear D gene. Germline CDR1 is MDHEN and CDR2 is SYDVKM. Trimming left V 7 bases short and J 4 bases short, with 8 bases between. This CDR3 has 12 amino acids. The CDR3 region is CASTSGGNTIYF. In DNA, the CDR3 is TGTGCCAGCACCTCGGGAGGAAACACCATATATTTT.

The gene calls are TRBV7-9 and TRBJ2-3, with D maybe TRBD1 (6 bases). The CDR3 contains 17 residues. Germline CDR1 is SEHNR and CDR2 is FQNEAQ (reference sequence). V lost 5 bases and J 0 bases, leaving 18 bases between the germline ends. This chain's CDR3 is CASSILDWGPSTDTQYF. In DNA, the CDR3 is TGTGCCAGCAGCATTCTCGATTGGGGGCCTAGCACAGATACGCAGTATTTT. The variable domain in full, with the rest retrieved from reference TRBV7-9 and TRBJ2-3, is DTGVSQNPRHKITKRGQNVTFRCDPISEHNRLYWYRQTLGQGPEFLTYFQNEAQLEKSRLLSDRFSAERPKGSFSTLEIQRTEQGDSAMYLCASSILDWGPSTDTQYFGPGTRLTVL.

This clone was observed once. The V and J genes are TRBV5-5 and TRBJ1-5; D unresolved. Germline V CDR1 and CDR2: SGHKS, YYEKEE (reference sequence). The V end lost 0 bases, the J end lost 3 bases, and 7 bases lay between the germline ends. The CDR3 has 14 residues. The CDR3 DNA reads TGTGCCAGCAGCTTGGTCCGGGACAATCAGCCCCAGCATTTT. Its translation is CASSLVRDNQPQHF.

The CDR3 spells CASSPRSVAVSGEQFF. CDR3 bases: TGTGCCAGCTCACCACGTTCGGTAGCGGTGTCGGGTGAGCAGTTCTTC. The V and J genes are TRBV18 and TRBJ2-1, with a weak D call TRBD2 (6 bases). Trimming pared 1 base from V and 9 bases from J, leaving 19 bases between. CDR1 and CDR2 (germline): KGHSH, LQKENI. The CDR3 is 16 amino acids.

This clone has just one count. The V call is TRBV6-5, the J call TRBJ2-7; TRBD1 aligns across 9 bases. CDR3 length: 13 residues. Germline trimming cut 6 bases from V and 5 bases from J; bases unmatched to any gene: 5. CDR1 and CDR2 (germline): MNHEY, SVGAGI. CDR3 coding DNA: TGTGCCAGCAGGGGGACAGGGATCCACGAGCAGTACTTC. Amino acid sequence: CASRGTGIHEQYF.